This passage covers 23 T cell receptor beta chains from one sample sequenced in a study of shared clonotypes between healthy human individuals. Method: immunoSEQ multiplex PCR; TCRdb's copy keeps in-frame clones and lacks some. Altogether approximately 1.9 million clones are present, around 93% being singletons, with the ten largest covering approximately 1.6%. Cells designated naive CD8 were CD45RO-negative and were positively selected for CCR7, with terminally differentiated effector memory CD45RA+ cells excluded. Sequencing input: naive CD8+ T cells from PBMCs. All receptors come from a young man in good health. Some clones in this sample may be carry-over from other donors' samples.

The chain couples TRBV9 to TRBJ2-6, with TRBD1 matching 9 bases. This CDR3 has 21 amino acids. Germline loops: CDR1 SGDLS, CDR2 YYNGEE. J was trimmed by 4 bases and V by 4 bases; bases with no gene match: 21. DNA for the CDR3: TGTGCCAGCAGCCTAAGCTGGGACAGGGCACAGCCGAACGAGGGGGCCAACGTCCTGACTTTC. Translating it yields CASSLSWDRAQPNEGANVLTF.

The J gene is TRBJ2-2, the V gene TRBV21-1; the D call in the table, TRBD2, was not verified against the DNA. TRBV21-1 is marked as a pseudogene. The CDR3 loop spans 15 amino acids. CDR3 DNA: TGTGCCAGCAGCAAAGTGGAGTCGGGGGCCGGGGAGCTGTTTTTT. Protein product: CASSKVESGAGELFF.

About this clone: One end of the junction varies from germline; a read error may be responsible. The chain joins TRBV4-1 to TRBJ2-7; no firm D call. Looked up from germline, CDR1 is MGHRA and CDR2 is YSYEKL. The CDR3 runs to 13 residues. CDR3: CASSQDPLRDPDF. The CDR3 nucleotides read TGCGCCAGCAGCCAAGACCCCTTGCGTGACCCGGACTTC.

The J gene is TRBJ1-4, the V gene TRBV7-2; 9 nucleotides match TRBD1. Germline V gene data show CDR1 as SGHTA and CDR2 as FQGNSA. The junction had 10 bases not matched to a gene; V was cut back by 4 bases and J by 7 bases. The CDR3 runs to 16 residues. CDR3 in DNA: TGTGCCAGCAGCTCTCGCCGGGACAGGGAAACTGAAAAACTGTTTTTT. It specifies CASSSRRDRETEKLFF.

This rearrangement joins TRBV11-1 to TRBJ1-2; D gene ambiguous. This CDR3 spans 15 amino acids. Germline assignment: CDR1 SGHAT and CDR2 FQDESV (reference sequence). Trimming pared 4 bases from V and 1 base from J, leaving 13 bases between. DNA for the CDR3: TGTGCCAGCAGCTCCGGATCGGGTCTTAACTATGGCTACACCTTC. Protein product: CASSSGSGLNYGYTF. Together with reference TRBV11-1 and TRBJ1-2, the CDR3 gives the full variable domain: EAEVAQSPRYKITEKSQAVAFWCDPISGHATLYWYRQILGQGPELLVQFQDESVVDDSQLPKDRFSAERLKGVDSTLKIQPAELGDSAMYLCASSSGSGLNYGYTFGSGTRLTVV.

This clone appeared a single time. This chain uses TRBV4-2 with TRBJ1-1; D uncertain. The CDR3 is made up of 15 amino acids. Germline V CDR1 and CDR2: LGHNA, YNFKEQ. V was shortened by 4 bases and J by 1 base, with 13 bases between the two germline ends. The CDR3 region has the DNA TGTGCCAGCAGCCGAGATCGGCAGAGGAACACTGAAGCTTTCTTT. Its protein is CASSRDRQRNTEAFF.

J is TRBJ2-7 and V is TRBV18, with TRBD2 matching over 8 bases. The junction had 6 bases not matched to a gene; V was cut back by 0 bases and J by 2 bases. Germline V gene lookup returns CDR1 KGHSH and CDR2 LQKENI. This CDR3 spans 16 amino acids. The CDR3 nucleotides read TGTGCCAGCTCACCACCAGGAGCGGGAGTGGCCTACGAGCAGTACTTC. Residues: CASSPPGAGVAYEQYF.

The chain joins TRBV7-9 to TRBJ2-7; TRBD2 matches at 8 bases. This CDR3 spans 15 amino acids. Germline loops: CDR1 SEHNR, CDR2 FQNEAQ (reference sequence). The junction had 12 bases not matched to a gene; V was cut back by 5 bases and J by 6 bases. The CDR3 spells CASSPGGEVGVEQYF. CDR3 nucleotide sequence: TGTGCCAGCAGCCCCGGGGGGGAGGTGGGAGTCGAGCAGTACTTC.

This clone was recorded a few times. The chain couples TRBV4-1 to TRBJ1-1; 9 positions match TRBD1. The germline V gene has CDR1 MGHRA and CDR2 YSYEKL. The J segment lost 10 bases and the V segment lost 4 bases, leaving 10 bases of the junction unmatched. This CDR3 region has 14 residues. The CDR3 spells CASSLPGSGQGAFF. The CDR3 DNA sequence: TGCGCCAGCAGCCTGCCAGGTTCGGGACAGGGAGCTTTCTTT.

CDR3 nucleotides: TGTGCCAGCAGCCTCGGACTAGCGGGACTCCAAGAGACCCAGTACTTC. This translates into CASSLGLAGLQETQYF. The V call is TRBV5-4, the J call TRBJ2-5; 12 positions match TRBD2. CDR3 length: 16 amino acids. J was trimmed by 1 base and V by 4 bases; bases with no gene match: 5. CDR1 SGHNT and CDR2 YYREEE come from the germline V gene (reference sequence).

With respect to this clone: One base away lies a much larger clone, so this may be a sequencing read error. The CDR3: CASGLAGDNEQFF. In DNA, the CDR3 is TGTGCCAGCGGGCTAGCGGGAGACAATGAGCAGTTCTTC. This chain joins TRBV7-8 and TRBJ2-1; TRBD2 aligns across 10 bases. Germline V gene data show CDR1 as SGHVS and CDR2 as FQNEAQ. The CDR3 extends over 13 amino acids. Germline trimming cut 8 bases from V and 5 bases from J; bases unmatched to any gene: 3.

The chain carries TRBV6-1 and TRBJ2-7, with TRBD1 identical over 10 bases. The CDR3 length is 15 residues. V dropped 5 bases and J dropped 5; count of bases not matched to a gene: 9. Germline V CDR1 and CDR2: MNHNS, SASEGT. CDR3 region: CASSTRTGGLHEQYF. CDR3 nucleotide sequence: TGTGCCAGCAGTACTCGGACAGGGGGGCTCCACGAGCAGTACTTC.

V usage is TRBV28 and J usage is TRBJ1-4; TRBD1 matches 9 bases. This CDR3 contains 16 residues. Germline V CDR1 and CDR2: MDHEN, SYDVKM. Trimming removed 5 bases from V and 6 bases from J; junction bases left unmatched: 10. CDR3 in amino acids: CASSVNHGTGHEKLFF. The CDR3 DNA reads as TGTGCCAGCAGTGTAAACCACGGGACAGGGCATGAAAAACTGTTTTTT.

The chain is built from TRBV6-6 and TRBJ2-1; TRBD2 aligns across 9 bases. The CDR3 length is 16 residues. Trimming at V came to 1 base and at J to 7 bases, leaving 8 bases not matched to a gene. Germline-derived CDR1 and CDR2 are MNHNY and SVGAGI (reference sequence). In nucleotides, the CDR3 is TGTGCCAGCAGTTACTGGCGGGAGGGCCGAGGGAATGAGCAGTTCTTC. This encodes CASSYWREGRGNEQFF.

The chain links TRBV18 to TRBJ1-4, with D perhaps matching TRBD1 (5 bases). Germline V gives CDR1 KGHSH, CDR2 LQKENI. Between the trimmed V and J ends, which lost 6 bases and 6 bases, there was a span of 14 bases. This CDR3 has 14 amino acids. This chain's CDR3 is CASSRDRGDEKLFF. The CDR3 DNA is TGTGCCAGCTCGCGGGACCGGGGGGATGAAAAACTGTTTTTT. Filled out from reference TRBV18 and TRBJ1-4, the complete variable domain reads NAGVMQNPRHLVRRRGQEARLRCSPMKGHSHVYWYRQLPEEGLKFMVYLQKENIIDESGMPKERFSAEFPKEGPSILRIQQVVRGDSAAYFCASSRDRGDEKLFFGSGTQLSVL.

The chain is built from TRBV30 and TRBJ1-2; possibly TRBD1 for D (6 bases). Germline V gene data show CDR1 as GTSNPN and CDR2 as SVGIG (reference sequence). V lost 7 bases and J lost 3, with 15 bases in between. This CDR3 spans 13 amino acids. The CDR3 DNA reads TGTGCCTACCACAGGGAACGGGACTATGGCTACACCTTC. Its translation is CAYHRERDYGYTF.

Note on this clone: The same CDR3 also results from other DNA sequences found in this sample. The gene calls are TRBV9 and TRBJ1-5; D not resolved. Per the germline V gene, CDR1 is SGDLS and CDR2 is YYNGEE. The CDR3 sequence is 15 residues long. Trimming removed 0 bases from V and 1 base from J, with 8 bases in between. In DNA form, the CDR3 reads TGTGCCAGCAGCGTAGATGGAGGAAGCAATCAGCCCCAGCATTTT. Encoded protein: CASSVDGGSNQPQHF.

The chain recombines TRBV29-1 with TRBJ2-2; 7 bases match TRBD1. The V segment lost 5 bases and the J segment 4 bases; nucleotides outside the gene matches: 4. The CDR3 is 13 residues long. The germline V gene has CDR1 SQVTM and CDR2 ANQGSEA. The CDR3 coding sequence is TGCAGCGTTTACAGGGGAAGCACCGGGGAGCTGTTTTTT. Encoded protein: CSVYRGSTGELFF.

The rearrangement links TRBV5-5 to TRBJ1-5; D gene ambiguous. V was trimmed by 0 bases and J by 9 bases, leaving 16 bases between them. The germline CDR1 and CDR2 sequences are SGHKS and YYEKEE (reference sequence). CDR3 size: 15 residues. The DNA of the CDR3 is TGTGCCAGCAGCTTGGCGAGGCAGGACGTTCTGCCCCAGCATTTT. Protein sequence: CASSLARQDVLPQHF. The entire variable domain, with the rest obtained from reference TRBV5-5 and TRBJ1-5, is as follows: DAGVTQSPTHLIKTRGQQVTLRCSPISGHKSVSWYQQVLGQGPQFIFQYYEKEERGRGNFPDRFSARQFPNYSSELNVNALLLGDSALYLCASSLARQDVLPQHFGDGTRLSIL.

The V call is TRBV19, the J call TRBJ2-1; D unclear. Trimming stripped 6 bases from V and 5 bases from J, with 2 bases between. This CDR3 has 10 residues. The germline V gene encodes CDR1 LNHDA and CDR2 SQIVND (reference sequence). CDR3 in DNA: TGTGCCAGTAGGGACAATGAGCAGTTCTTC. Protein sequence: CASRDNEQFF.

J is TRBJ2-4 and V is TRBV28; D remains ambiguous. The CDR3 has 17 residues. Trimming shortened V by 6 bases and J by 0 bases, and 18 bases separated the two germline ends. Germline V CDR1 and CDR2: MDHEN, SYDVKM. CDR3 in DNA: TGTGCCAGCAGGCACCCCCCCTTAAGGCTAGCCAAAAACATTCAGTACTTC. It translates to CASRHPPLRLAKNIQYF.

This chain joins TRBV6-5 and TRBJ2-1, with TRBD2 matching 7 bases. Per the germline V gene, CDR1 is MNHEY and CDR2 is SVGAGI. The V gene end was trimmed by 6 bases and the J gene end by 2 bases; junction bases not matched to a gene: 4. CDR3 size: 14 residues. In nucleotides, the CDR3 is TGTGCCAGCAGGCCGGGAGGCACCTACAATGAGCAGTTCTTC. The encoded protein is CASRPGGTYNEQFF.

This rearrangement joins TRBV28 to TRBJ1-5; maybe TRBD1 (6 bases). The CDR3 totals 16 residues. In germline, CDR1 is MDHEN, CDR2 SYDVKM. V was cut by 6 bases and J by 3 bases, with 18 bases left in between. The CDR3 sequence: CASSPRGRSPNQPQHF. CDR3 nucleotide sequence: TGTGCCAGCAGCCCCCGGGGGCGCAGCCCCAATCAGCCCCAGCATTTT.